The rows below give T cell receptor beta chains drawn from one sample of a study of regulatory T cells in long-lasting Graves disease. TCRdb processed the multiplex PCR reads anew with MiXCR; each CDR3 protein has one entry. This repertoire shows about 400,000 distinct CDR3 sequences, 15% to 18% found once; its top ten account for 20% to 25%. The material was peripheral blood mononuclear cells (PBMCs), obtained at new diagnosis, from a patient treated with antithyroid drugs. The receptors derive from a female donor with Graves disease. CDR3s include the opening cysteine and the closing phenylalanine or tryptophan. The D gene is left open where the match is weak. Clone size, where shown, is once, few, many, or a class for clones that have expanded.

cdr3_length	clone_size	v_call	j_call	d_call	cdr3_nt	cdr3_aa
16	.	TRBV7-8	TRBJ2-3	.	TGTGCCAGCAGCCGACCCAGACGGGGTATGACAGATACGCAGTATTTT	CASSRPRRGMTDTQYF
15	many	TRBV5-1	TRBJ2-3	.	TGTGCCAGCAGCTTTGTGGCCGGTTACACAGATACGCAGTATTTT	CASSFVAGYTDTQYF
14	many	TRBV12-3/TRBV12-4	TRBJ2-7	.	TGTGCCAGCAGCCTGGGCGGGACGGTCTACGAGCAGTACTTC	CASSLGGTVYEQYF
16	many	TRBV7-6	TRBJ1-1	.	TGTGCCAGCAGCCTGCCACATCTACAGGGAGGCACTGAAGCTTTCTTT	CASSLPHLQGGTEAFF
16	.	TRBV2	TRBJ2-3	.	TGTGCCAGCAGGCAGGTCGGGCAGGCCAGCACAGATACGCAGTATTTT	CASRQVGQASTDTQYF
13	few	TRBV7-9	TRBJ2-6	.	TGTGCCAGCAGCTTCCCTGGGGCCAACGTCCTGACTTTC	CASSFPGANVLTF
18	many	TRBV6-2/TRBV6-3	TRBJ2-3	TRBD2	TGTGCCAGCAGGTCGAGCGGGGGAACCCCACTTCGCACAGATACGCAGTATTTT	CASRSSGGTPLRTDTQYF
13	many	TRBV7-2	TRBJ2-7	.	TGTGCCAGCAGCTTAGACAGGGCGGACGAGCAGTACTTC	CASSLDRADEQYF
15	.	TRBV7-2	TRBJ1-2	TRBD1	TGTGCCAGCAGCTTATTGAGGACAGGAGCGACGGGCTACACCTTC	CASSLLRTGATGYTF
13	.	TRBV7-9	TRBJ2-1	.	TGTGCCAGCAGCGGTAATGGGAACAATGAGCAGTTCTTC	CASSGNGNNEQFF
15	many	TRBV28	TRBJ1-6	TRBD1	TGTGCCAGCAGACTGAGGACAGGGGATAATTCACCCCTCCACTTT	CASRLRTGDNSPLHF
15	many	TRBV15	TRBJ1-4	.	TGTGCCACCAGCAACGACCGAGAGGGGGGGGAAAAACTGTTTTTT	CATSNDREGGEKLFF
16	many	TRBV24-1	TRBJ1-5	.	TGTGCCACCAGTGAGAACAACCTCGTTGGCAATCAGCCCCAGCATTTT	CATSENNLVGNQPQHF
14	.	TRBV29-1	TRBJ1-2	TRBD1	TGCAGCGTTGGTCCCGGGACAGGGGACTATGGCTACACCTTC	CSVGPGTGDYGYTF
14	many	TRBV9	TRBJ1-2	TRBD1	TGTGCCAGCAGCGGATTCGGGACAGTCTATGGCTACACCTTC	CASSGFGTVYGYTF
15	many	TRBV9	TRBJ2-5	TRBD2	TGTGCCAGCAGCGTATCTGGCGGGAGGGAAGAGACCCAGTACTTC	CASSVSGGREETQYF
14	many	TRBV7-2	TRBJ2-4	.	TGTGCCAGCAGCAGGACGGTAGCCAAAAACATTCAGTACTTC	CASSRTVAKNIQYF
18	many	TRBV6-1	TRBJ1-5	TRBD1	TGTGCCAGCAGTGAAACGGGACAGCTGCTTTATAGCAATCAGCCCCAGCATTTT	CASSETGQLLYSNQPQHF
15	many	TRBV28	TRBJ1-4	.	TGTGCCAGCAGTCGGAGTTTCTCAACTAATGAAAAACTGTTTTTT	CASSRSFSTNEKLFF
15	few	TRBV6-1	TRBJ2-1	.	TGTGCCAGCACCTTAGCTAGGGGGGAAGAAAATGAGCAGTTCTTC	CASTLARGEENEQFF
14	many	TRBV19	TRBJ1-1	.	TGTGCCAGTAGTATTGTACATCAGAACACTGAAGCTTTCTTT	CASSIVHQNTEAFF
15	few	TRBV11-2	TRBJ2-1	.	TGTGCCAGCAGCTTAGGGCAGGTGTATTACAATGAGCAGTTCTTC	CASSLGQVYYNEQFF
16	.	TRBV7-2	TRBJ2-1	TRBD2	TGTGCCAGCAGTTGGAGCGGGAGGGCCCCCTACAATGAGCAGTTCTTC	CASSWSGRAPYNEQFF
17	few	TRBV19	TRBJ2-1	TRBD1	TGTGCCAGTAGTGCCAAGAGACAGGGATTGTCCTACAATGAGCAGTTCTTC	CASSAKRQGLSYNEQFF
13	.	TRBV19	TRBJ2-5	.	TGTGCCAGTAAGACGGGAGCGGGAGAGACCCAGTACTTC	CASKTGAGETQYF
17	.	TRBV12-5	TRBJ2-2	.	TGTGCTAGTGGTTTGCGGTCCTTGACAGGGAACACCGGGGAGCTGTTTTTT	CASGLRSLTGNTGELFF
17	once	TRBV7-2	TRBJ2-1	TRBD1	TGTGCCAGCAGCCTTGGGGACGGGACAGGAGGAATCAATGAGCAGTTCTTC	CASSLGDGTGGINEQFF
12	many	TRBV12-3/TRBV12-4	TRBJ1-2	.	TGTGCCAGCAGTTTACTGCGTTATGGCTACACCTTC	CASSLLRYGYTF
13	few	TRBV10-3	TRBJ1-5	.	TGTGCCATCAGTGAACATAGTAATCAGCCCCAGCATTTT	CAISEHSNQPQHF
14	.	TRBV24-1	TRBJ2-3	.	TGTGCCACCAGTGATGCACTCCTGGGGGATACGCAGTATTTT	CATSDALLGDTQYF
15	many	TRBV12-3/TRBV12-4	TRBJ2-2	TRBD1	TGTGCCAGCAGTTCAGACAGGGGATTGTCCGGGGAGCTGTTTTTT	CASSSDRGLSGELFF
16	.	TRBV6-1	TRBJ2-3	TRBD1	TGTGCCAGCAGCTCGGACAGGGAGAATTTTAGGGATACGCAGTATTTT	CASSSDRENFRDTQYF
16	many	TRBV29-1	TRBJ2-5	TRBD2	TGCAGCGTTGAGGGGACTAGCTATACGCGACAAGAGACCCAGTACTTC	CSVEGTSYTRQETQYF
13	few	TRBV6-2/TRBV6-3	TRBJ2-4	.	TGTGCCAGCAGTTATAAATGGGGGAACATTCAGTACTTC	CASSYKWGNIQYF
13	once	TRBV18	TRBJ1-1	.	TGTGCCAGCTCACCACTGGTCGAATCTGAAGCTTTCTTT	CASSPLVESEAFF
14	many	TRBV28	TRBJ1-2	.	TGTGCCAGCAGTACCCCTCGGGGACTCTATGGCTACACCTTC	CASSTPRGLYGYTF
16	.	TRBV6-1	TRBJ1-5	.	TGTGCCAGCAGTATACGGGGCTATGAAGACAATCAGCCCCAGCATTTT	CASSIRGYEDNQPQHF
14	many	TRBV14	TRBJ2-7	TRBD2	TGTGCCAGCAGCCCGATAGGACTAGCGGGGGTCCGGTACTTC	CASSPIGLAGVRYF
16	many	TRBV7-2	TRBJ2-7	TRBD2	TGTGCCAGCAGCTTATCGATCGGGGGGGGAACCTACGAGCAGTACTTC	CASSLSIGGGTYEQYF
17	many	TRBV7-8	TRBJ1-1	.	TGTGCCAGCAGCCCGGGTATCCGGGCCCACGGGGGCTATGAAGCTTTCTTT	CASSPGIRAHGGYEAFF
15	many	TRBV11-2	TRBJ1-3	.	TGTGCCAGCAGCTTGGGACATCCGCCTGGAAACACCATATATTTT	CASSLGHPPGNTIYF
12	many	TRBV12-3/TRBV12-4	TRBJ2-1	.	TGTGCCAGCAGTTTACAGGCCGGTGAGCAGTTCTTC	CASSLQAGEQFF
15	many	TRBV5-4	TRBJ1-6	TRBD1	TGTGCCAGCAGCTGGATCGACAGGGATAATTCACCCCTCCACTTT	CASSWIDRDNSPLHF
15	many	TRBV28	TRBJ1-2	TRBD1	TGTGCCAGCATCCTGGACAGGGCCTACAACTATGGCTACACCTTC	CASILDRAYNYGYTF
13	many	TRBV29-1	TRBJ2-5	TRBD1	TGCAGCGGGATACAGGGGAATTACGAGACCCAGTACTTC	CSGIQGNYETQYF
15	many	TRBV4-1	TRBJ1-1	.	TGCGCCAGCAGCCAAGTCCCAGTTCCGAACACTGAAGCTTTCTTT	CASSQVPVPNTEAFF
20	many	TRBV10-3	TRBJ2-6	TRBD1	TGTGCCATCAGTGACCCTAGGGAGGGACAGGGGGCTCCTGGGGCCAACGTCCTGACTTTC	CAISDPREGQGAPGANVLTF
13	many	TRBV20-1	TRBJ2-3	.	TGCAGTGCTAGATTCGGGGGCACAGATACGCAGTATTTT	CSARFGGTDTQYF
14	many	TRBV3-1	TRBJ2-1	.	TGTGCCAGCAGCCCAGGCGGTCCCTACAATGAGCAGTTCTTC	CASSPGGPYNEQFF
17	few	TRBV27	TRBJ1-5	TRBD1	TGTGCCAGCAGTTCTCCCCTTCGGGGAGGGGGCAAGCAGCCCCAGCATTTT	CASSSPLRGGGKQPQHF
16	.	TRBV20-1	TRBJ2-1	.	TGCAGTGCTAGAGTTACTACCGAGCAGAACTACAATGAGCAGTTCTTC	CSARVTTEQNYNEQFF
14	many	TRBV5-1	TRBJ2-4	.	TGCGCCAGCCGGGCACAGTCTGTCAAAAACATTCAGTACTTC	CASRAQSVKNIQYF